The clone carrying this T cell receptor (beta chain) appeared a few times. Its target is not known. The read ends 3 residues before the CDR3 terminus; that terminus is restored from the germline J gene. Of CVID subjects, under 16 were female and about 28 male, mean age 40. For at least one year, all CVID subjects received replacement immunoglobulin. The repertoire was sequenced with immunoSEQ multiplex PCR; TCRdb's copy has only in-frame clones and lacks some. The sample includes tens of thousands of clones, none of them occurring once. This entry belongs to a study of T cell clonality in common variable immunodeficiency. Study-wide results and caveats: Repertoire-complication correlations in CVID were limited by patient heterogeneity. Compared with controls, CVID subjects had fewer shared TCRbeta clones. Reportedly, TCR beta sequences from common variable immunodeficiency showed fewer deletions and N-nucleotide insertions.

Trimming cost V 4 bases and J 5 bases, with 13 bases left between them. The germline V gene encodes CDR1 MNHNS and CDR2 SASEGT. The CDR3 runs to 14 residues. This rearrangement joins TRBV6-1 to TRBJ2-3; perhaps TRBD2 as D (6 bases). The sequence came from a human donor with common variable immunodeficiency. Sequencing was done on a sample of peripheral blood mononuclear cells. The CDR3 sequence is CASSGGSGGDTQYF. CDR3 DNA (partial): TGTGCCAGCAGTGGGGGGTCCGGGGGAGATACG.